The rows below give T cell receptor beta chains drawn from one sample of a study of OX40 agonist ivuxolimab in advanced cancers. The assay was immunoSEQ multiplex PCR, and TCRdb's table has in-frame clones only and misses some. Of 80,000 or so clones in the sample, around 91% were seen once. This material consisted of CD4+ or CD8+ T cells sorted from blood, taken in a trial of the OX40 agonist ivuxolimab. The receptors were sampled from an adult with an advanced solid tumor such as melanoma, head and neck, liver or kidney cancer. Both conserved end residues are part of each CDR3. The order of the fields is D gene, V gene, J gene, clone size, CDR3 length, CDR3 DNA, CDR3 protein. The D gene is left open where the match is weak. The size entry is marked missing in some rows and otherwise reads once, few, many or a size class.

.,TRBV28,TRBJ2-1,.,14,TGTGCCAGCAGCCTCAGCGGATCCTACAATGAGCAGTTCTTC,CASSLSGSYNEQFF
.,TRBV7-2,TRBJ1-2,.,17,TGTGCCAGCAGCCAAGACAGAGGACAACTTTTTCTATATGGCTACACCTTC,CASSQDRGQLFLYGYTF
.,TRBV6-5,TRBJ2-7,.,14,TGTGCCAGCAGTTACTCGTACGGGACCGGCGAGCAGTACTTC,CASSYSYGTGEQYF
TRBD2,TRBV7-2,TRBJ2-1,.,18,TGTGCCAGCAGCTCACCCCACCTAGCGGGAGTACTATACAATGAGCAGTTCTTC,CASSSPHLAGVLYNEQFF
.,TRBV5-1,TRBJ2-3,.,16,TGCGCCAGCAGCTTATTTGGGGGCGCAGAGGAAGATACGCAGTATTTT,CASSLFGGAEEDTQYF
TRBD1,TRBV18,TRBJ2-7,.,16,TGTGCCAGCTCACCAACCGCAGGGACAGGCTCCTACGAGCAGTACTTC,CASSPTAGTGSYEQYF
.,TRBV7-2,TRBJ2-1,.,14,TGTGCCAGCAGCTACCCGGGGGCCTACAATGAGCAGTTCTTC,CASSYPGAYNEQFF
.,TRBV5-1,TRBJ1-5,once,14,TGCGCCAGCAGCGACGGGACTCCCAATCAGCCCCAGCATTTT,CASSDGTPNQPQHF
.,TRBV7-2,TRBJ2-1,.,15,TGTGCCAGCAGCTTAGATGCTACAGCCTACAATGAGCAGTTCTTC,CASSLDATAYNEQFF
TRBD2,TRBV19,TRBJ2-2,.,18,TGTGCCAGTAGTATAGTTAGTTGGAGCGGGAGGGGGCCCGGGGAGCTGTTTTTT,CASSIVSWSGRGPGELFF
TRBD1,TRBV28,TRBJ2-7,.,15,TGTGCCAGCAGCCCCTCCGGGACAGGGGCCTACGAGCAGTACTTC,CASSPSGTGAYEQYF
TRBD2,TRBV28,TRBJ2-1,.,14,TGTGCCAGCAGGCGAGCGGGAGCGGGGGGTGAGCAGTTCTTC,CASRRAGAGGEQFF
TRBD1,TRBV7-8,TRBJ1-4,once,14,TGTGCCAGCAGCTTTAACCGGGACAGTGAAAAACTGTTTTTT,CASSFNRDSEKLFF
TRBD2,TRBV18,TRBJ2-3,once,17,TGTGCCAGCTCACCACCGGGGGCAGCGGGAGTAGCAGATACGCAGTATTTT,CASSPPGAAGVADTQYF
.,TRBV6-1,TRBJ1-2,.,13,TGTGCCAGCAGATTCCCTGAGGGGTGGAGCTACACCTTC,CASRFPEGWSYTF
.,TRBV21-1,TRBJ2-7,.,14,TGTGCCAGAAGTGCCCACAGCCTTACCTACGAGCAGTACTTC,CARSAHSLTYEQYF
.,TRBV18,TRBJ2-2,.,15,TGTGCCAGCTCACCACTTGGGCAGTTTTCCGGGGAGCTGTTTTTT,CASSPLGQFSGELFF
TRBD1,TRBV10-3,TRBJ2-1,once,17,TGTGCCATCAGTGAGATGGGACAGGGGCGAACCTACAATGAGCAGTTCTTC,CAISEMGQGRTYNEQFF
TRBD2,TRBV19,TRBJ2-1,.,18,TGTGCCAGTACCAAGGGACTAGCGGGAGGTTCATCCTACAATGAGCAGTTCTTC,CASTKGLAGGSSYNEQFF
TRBD1,TRBV15,TRBJ2-7,.,15,TGTGCCACCAGCAGATCCCGACAGGGCGGTTACGAGCAGTACTTC,CATSRSRQGGYEQYF
.,TRBV4-1,TRBJ1-6,.,17,TGCGCCAGCAGCCAAGATTCGGGACATGCCTATAATTCACCCCTCCACTTT,CASSQDSGHAYNSPLHF
TRBD2,TRBV4-3,TRBJ2-7,.,16,TGCGCCAGCAGCCAAGAACTAGCGGGGCCCTATCGGGAGCAGTACTTC,CASSQELAGPYREQYF
.,TRBV6-5,TRBJ1-6,.,13,TGTGCCAGCAGTTACTCGGCGGGGCCACCCCTCCACTTT,CASSYSAGPPLHF
TRBD2,TRBV7-9,TRBJ2-5,.,18,TGTGCCAGCAGTTCCGGGACTAGCGGGGGGGCCGAGGCAGAGACCCAGTACTTC,CASSSGTSGGAEAETQYF
TRBD2,TRBV11-1,TRBJ2-1,.,16,TGTGCCAGCAGCTTAAGCGGGGGGACTCTAGTCTATGAGCAGTTCTTC,CASSLSGGTLVYEQFF
TRBD1,TRBV28,TRBJ1-2,.,14,TGTGCCAGCAGTTTAGGACAGGGAAGCTATGGCTACACCTTC,CASSLGQGSYGYTF
TRBD2,TRBV4-2,TRBJ2-2,.,17,TGTGCCAGCAGCCAAGACAGCGGGGGGGACGGCACCGGGGAGCTGTTTTTT,CASSQDSGGDGTGELFF
.,TRBV29-1,TRBJ2-3,.,14,TGCAGCTTGAGCCGGGACTCTTGGGAAGATACGCAGTATTTT,CSLSRDSWEDTQYF
.,TRBV29-1,TRBJ2-3,.,11,TGCAGCGTTGTGGGGGCAGATACGCAGTATTTT,CSVVGADTQYF
TRBD2,TRBV5-8,TRBJ2-3,.,16,TGTGCCAGCCCTAGCGGGGGGGCCGATAGCACAGATACGCAGTATTTT,CASPSGGADSTDTQYF
TRBD2,TRBV5-1,TRBJ2-1,.,18,TGCGCCAGCAGTTCGGGACTAGCGGACCGACCACCTTACAATGAGCAGTTCTTC,CASSSGLADRPPYNEQFF
TRBD2,TRBV5-1,TRBJ2-4,.,20,TGCGCCAGCAGCTTGGGTTTAAGGGGTGGGGGACTAGGAGCCAAAAACATTCAGTACTTC,CASSLGLRGGGLGAKNIQYF
TRBD2,TRBV7-2,TRBJ2-2,.,17,TGTGCCAGCAGCTTAGTGTCGGGAGGGCCGCACACCGGGGAGCTGTTTTTT,CASSLVSGGPHTGELFF
TRBD2,TRBV5-6,TRBJ2-1,.,15,TGTGCCAGCAGCGTTACTAGCGGGGGCCCAAATGAGCAGTTCTTC,CASSVTSGGPNEQFF
.,TRBV10-1,TRBJ1-4,.,14,TGCGCCAGCAGGGACTTATCCACTAATGAAAAACTGTTTTTT,CASRDLSTNEKLFF
TRBD2,TRBV7-2,TRBJ2-7,few,14,TGTGCCAGCAGCTTGCCGGGGGGATACTACGAGCAGTACTTC,CASSLPGGYYEQYF
TRBD1,TRBV7-9,TRBJ1-4,.,14,TGTGCCAGCAGTCTAGGAGGGGGCGCCGAAAAACTGTTTTTT,CASSLGGGAEKLFF
.,TRBV6-5,TRBJ1-6,.,13,TGTGCCAGCAGTGAATACCAAGAGTCACCCCTCCACTTT,CASSEYQESPLHF
.,TRBV27,TRBJ2-3,once,18,TGTGCCAGCAGTTTATCGCCCCCATGGCTAGTACGGTATGATACGCAGTATTTT,CASSLSPPWLVRYDTQYF
.,TRBV29-1,TRBJ2-1,once,13,TGCAGCGCCCGGACTCCCCACTACAATGAGCAGTTCTTC,CSARTPHYNEQFF
.,TRBV5-8,TRBJ1-6,.,13,TGTGCCAGCAGCTCCGGACCGTTTTCACCCCTCCACTTT,CASSSGPFSPLHF
.,TRBV28,TRBJ1-5,.,11,TGTGCCTCCGGGGTAAATCAGCCCCAGCATTTT,CASGVNQPQHF
.,TRBV2,TRBJ2-7,few,13,TGTGCCAGCAGTGAAGCGCCGGGGGACCCGCAGTACTTC,CASSEAPGDPQYF
.,TRBV19,TRBJ2-7,.,13,TGTGCCAGTAGTTCCGGGTCTCTAGACGAGCAGTACTTC,CASSSGSLDEQYF
.,TRBV7-7,TRBJ2-2,.,13,TGTGCTAGCAGCTTTTGGGGGACCGGGGAGCTGTTTTTT,CASSFWGTGELFF